This T cell receptor (beta chain) originates from a study of T cells in Graves' hyperthyroidism and ophthalmopathy. Study outcomes and limitations: The model predicted ophthalmopathy a median approximately seven months before onset. Most thyroid clonotypes that were expanded above 0.001 also turned up in blood.

The V gene's germline CDR1 is KGHSH and CDR2 LQKENI. The length of the CDR3 is 12 residues. The V end was cut by 5 bases, the J end by 6 bases, with 11 bases between. This clonotype has only a few counts. No antigen is known for it. Investigators excluded patients with uncontrolled infection, other autoimmune disease, pregnancy or lactation. Thyroid ultrasound and orbital computed tomography, with clinical symptoms and serum thyroxine and TRAb, informed diagnoses. Researchers took RNA transcripts and amplified the TCR beta CDR3 regions from them. The primer set for the first-round RT-PCR of the TCR CDR3 was HTBI. Each CDR3 protein is one row after TCRdb ran MiXCR on the multiplex PCR reads. The sample shows roughly 500,000 distinct CDR3 sequences, under 60% of them seen only once.

The TCR comes from an adult woman with Graves' disease, either hyperthyroidism or ophthalmopathy (not recorded which). This chain links TRBV18 with TRBJ2-7; D unresolved. The sequencing sample was made of peripheral blood or thyroid tissue (not recorded which). The CDR3 protein is CASSSVKGEQYF. CDR3 DNA: TGTGCCAGCTCAAGCGTAAAGGGCGAGCAGTACTTC.